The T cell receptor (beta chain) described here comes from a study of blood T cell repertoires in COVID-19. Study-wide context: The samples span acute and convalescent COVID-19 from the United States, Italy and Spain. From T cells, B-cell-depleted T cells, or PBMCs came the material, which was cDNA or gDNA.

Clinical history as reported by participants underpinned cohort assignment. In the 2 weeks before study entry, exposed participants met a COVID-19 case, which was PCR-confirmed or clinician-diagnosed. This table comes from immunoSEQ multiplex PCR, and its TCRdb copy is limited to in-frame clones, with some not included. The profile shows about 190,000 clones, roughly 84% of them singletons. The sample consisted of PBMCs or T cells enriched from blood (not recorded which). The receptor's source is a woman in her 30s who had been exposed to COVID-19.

The chain's CDR3 is CASSQQGSNQPQHF. In DNA, the CDR3 is TGCGCCAGCAGCCAACAGGGGAGCAATCAGCCCCAGCATTTT. The chain uses TRBV4-1 and TRBJ1-5; TRBD1 is a possible D gene (6 bases). This CDR3 is 14 amino acids long. Trimming stripped 2 bases from V and 1 base from J, with 6 bases between. Germline V gene lookup returns CDR1 MGHRA and CDR2 YSYEKL.